Sequencing of this TCR beta chain was carried out in a study of cytomegalovirus exposure and HLA in healthy donors. With V trimmed by 2 bases and J by 6 bases, 2 bases remained unmatched. Germline V gene lookup returns CDR1 MNHEY and CDR2 SMNVEV (reference sequence). The CDR3 extends over 14 amino acids. General study points: Sequence variants that were highly shared formed a cluster that was likely a sequencing artifact.

The PCR ran on 60 Vbeta and 13 Jbeta primers. Sequencing was performed with immunoSEQ multiplex PCR; in TCRdb, only in-frame clones are kept and a portion is missing. Of approximately 170,000 clones in the sample, approximately 80% are singletons; the top ten hold about 2.4%. In regard to this clone: Its specificity is unknown.

The source material was PBMCs. This chain uses TRBV27 with TRBJ2-7; 12 nucleotides match TRBD1. This receptor was identified in a woman aged 40 to 50 in good health and CMV-seropositive. The CDR3 bases are TGTGCCAGCAGTTTACCGGGACAGGGGGCCGAGCAGTACTTC. Its translation: CASSLPGQGAEQYF.